These T cell receptor beta chains were read from a single sample in a study of CD8 T cells in ankylosing spondylitis. MiXCR was run by TCRdb on the 5' RACE reads, yielding one entry per CDR3 protein. The profile covers about 130,000 distinct CDR3 sequences, with around 7% appearing a single time and 12% taken by the ten largest. Sequenced: blood, either unsorted or a sorted T cell fraction (not recorded which). The origin of the receptors is a male donor with ankylosing spondylitis or in good health (not recorded which). CDR3s include the opening cysteine and the closing phenylalanine or tryptophan. The order of the fields is V gene, clone size, J gene, D gene, CDR3 DNA, CDR3 protein. The D gene is left open where the match is weak. Clone size is shown for a subset of rows, as once, few, many or a class of expanded clone.

>TRBV29-1|many|TRBJ2-2|TRBD1
TGCAGCGTTGCTGAGGGGGCAGTTAGCACCGGGGAGCTGTTTTTT
CSVAEGAVSTGELFF
>TRBV20-1|many|TRBJ1-2|-
TGCAGTGCCCCACGGGGTACTGGCTACACCTTC
CSAPRGTGYTF
>TRBV10-2|many|TRBJ2-3|TRBD1
TGCGCCAGCACAGACAGGGGCCGGGGGGATACGCAGTATTTT
CASTDRGRGDTQYF
>TRBV7-2|many|TRBJ1-2|-
TGTGCCAGCAGCTCTACAGATAACTATGGCTACACCTTC
CASSSTDNYGYTF
>TRBV6-2/TRBV6-3|many|TRBJ1-5|-
TGTGCCACCTATGGAGGGGTGGGGGTGCCTCAGCCCCAGCATTTT
CATYGGVGVPQPQHF
>TRBV7-8|many|TRBJ2-3|TRBD2
TGTGCCAGCAGCCCAATATATAGCGGGGAATCAGATACGCAGTATTTT
CASSPIYSGESDTQYF
>TRBV9|many|TRBJ1-2|-
TGTGCCAGCAGCGTAAGGGATAACTATGGCTACACCTTC
CASSVRDNYGYTF
>TRBV18|many|TRBJ1-2|TRBD1
TGTGCCAGCTCACCAATTGTAATGGGACAGGGAGGCCTCGGCTACACCTTC
CASSPIVMGQGGLGYTF
>TRBV20-1|many|TRBJ2-1|-
TGCAGTGCTAGAGTTCTAGGCTCCTACAATGAGCAGTTCTTC
CSARVLGSYNEQFF
>TRBV10-3|many|TRBJ2-5|TRBD1
TGTGCCATCAGGGAAGGGACAGGGTTCGGCTGGACCCAGTACTTC
CAIREGTGFGWTQYF
>TRBV11-1|few|TRBJ2-6|-
TGTGCCAGCAGCGACCGGACAGCCCTTACTCTCTCTGGGGCCAACGTCCTGACTTTC
CASSDRTALTLSGANVLTF
>TRBV7-3|many|TRBJ2-6|-
TGTGCCAGCAGCTTTGCTGGGGCCAACGTCCTGACTTTC
CASSFAGANVLTF
>TRBV5-1|many|TRBJ1-1|-
TGCGCCAGCAGCTTAGAGGGAAGGGACACTGAAGCTTTCTTT
CASSLEGRDTEAFF
>TRBV7-9|many|TRBJ1-4|-
TGTGCCAGCAGCCACGAGGAAAAACTGTTTTTT
CASSHEEKLFF
>TRBV29-1|many|TRBJ1-1|-
TGCAGCGTTGAAGATCTAGGACACGAAGCTTTCTTT
CSVEDLGHEAFF
>TRBV5-1|many|TRBJ2-3|-
TGCGCCAGCAGCTTGGTTAGGGATTCGGAGGGAAGAGCAGATACGCAGTATTTT
CASSLVRDSEGRADTQYF
>TRBV28|many|TRBJ2-1|-
TGTGCCAGCAGTTTAGGGACGGACTACAATGAGCAGTTCTTC
CASSLGTDYNEQFF
>TRBV5-1|-|TRBJ2-7|TRBD2
TGCGCCAGCACCCCACCGTTTGTTGGAGCGGGAGTGAGCGAGCAGTACTTC
CASTPPFVGAGVSEQYF
>TRBV5-1|many|TRBJ2-3|-
TGCGCCAGCGGGCCGACGGGATCGGATACGCAGTATTTT
CASGPTGSDTQYF
>TRBV6-5|-|TRBJ1-4|TRBD1
TGTGCCAGCAGTTCTCGCAGGGGACAGGAAAAACTGTTTTTT
CASSSRRGQEKLFF
>TRBV29-1|-|TRBJ2-3|-
TGCAGCGTTGTTGGCAGACACACAGATACGCAGTATTTT
CSVVGRHTDTQYF
>TRBV27|many|TRBJ2-1|-
TGTGCCAGCAGTTTAGCGGTATTCTCCTACAATGAGCAGTTCTTC
CASSLAVFSYNEQFF
>TRBV12-3/TRBV12-4|many|TRBJ1-6|-
TGTGCCAGCAGTTTAGTAGGGGACGACCGGGGAAGTTCACCCCTCCACTTT
CASSLVGDDRGSSPLHF
>TRBV7-9|many|TRBJ2-3|TRBD1
TGTGCCAGCAGCTTGGGACAGGGGCGGTCAGATACGCAGTATTTT
CASSLGQGRSDTQYF
>TRBV18|-|TRBJ2-1|TRBD2
TGTGCCAGCTCACCTGTTACTAGCGGGGGGAATGAGCAGTTCTTC
CASSPVTSGGNEQFF
>TRBV3-1|many|TRBJ2-7|TRBD1
TGTGCCAGCAGACGCGGACAGGGGGCCAACGAGCAGTACTTC
CASRRGQGANEQYF
>TRBV20-1|many|TRBJ1-6|-
TGCAGTGCTAGACTCGGACTCCTCCCGGGCAGACCCTTCTATAATTCACCCCTCCACTTT
CSARLGLLPGRPFYNSPLHF
>TRBV29-1|-|TRBJ2-2|-
TGCAGCGTTGAGCCAGGAACGAACACCGGGGAGCTGTTTTTT
CSVEPGTNTGELFF
>TRBV6-4|-|TRBJ2-7|TRBD1
TGTACCAGCAGTTCCAGCCCTCCTGGGACAGGGGGCCTCTACGAGCAGTACTTC
CTSSSSPPGTGGLYEQYF
>TRBV20-1|many|TRBJ2-5|TRBD1
TGCAGTGCTAGAGTAGACAGGGTGGTTGGAGAGACCCAGTACTTC
CSARVDRVVGETQYF
>TRBV7-8|many|TRBJ2-7|-
TGTGCCAGCAGCTTCCCCGGTCTGAACTCCTACGAGCAGTACTTC
CASSFPGLNSYEQYF
>TRBV5-4|many|TRBJ1-2|-
TGTGCCAGCAGCTTGGATCAGGGCGACTATGGCTACACCTTC
CASSLDQGDYGYTF
>TRBV7-2|many|TRBJ2-2|TRBD1
TGTGCCAGCAGCTTAGAAGGGGGCGGTGGCACCGGGGAGCTGTTTTTT
CASSLEGGGGTGELFF
>TRBV10-2|many|TRBJ2-5|-
TGCGCCAGCATTACACCCCTCCAAGAGACCCAGTACTTC
CASITPLQETQYF
>TRBV7-8|many|TRBJ2-1|-
TGTGCCAGCAGCTTAGGCTCCGGGGCCCCCCTCAATGAGCAGTTCTTC
CASSLGSGAPLNEQFF
>TRBV10-3|many|TRBJ1-1|TRBD1
TGTGCCATCAGTGAGTCACGACAGGGGAACACTGAAGCTTTCTTT
CAISESRQGNTEAFF
>TRBV7-9|many|TRBJ2-2|TRBD1
TGTGCCAGCAGCCAGACAGGGGGTAACACCGGGGAGCTGTTTTTT
CASSQTGGNTGELFF
>TRBV5-6|many|TRBJ1-1|-
TGTGCCAGCAGCTCAGTTGGCGGGGGGTTGAACACTGAAGCTTTCTTT
CASSSVGGGLNTEAFF
>TRBV5-7|many|TRBJ2-3|-
TGTGCCAGCAGCTTGGCCTTCGGACCGGGAGAGCATACGCAGTATTTT
CASSLAFGPGEHTQYF
>TRBV25-1|-|TRBJ2-1|TRBD2
TGTGCCAGCAGCCGGAAAACGACTAGCGGGGGGGAGCAGTTCTTC
CASSRKTTSGGEQFF
>TRBV5-1|few|TRBJ1-1|TRBD1
TGCGCCAGCAGCTTGACAGGGGGTTGGAACACTGAAGCTTTCTTT
CASSLTGGWNTEAFF
>TRBV20-1|-|TRBJ2-1|-
TGCAGTGCTAGAGATGGGCTGAGCTCCTACAATGAGCAGTTCTTC
CSARDGLSSYNEQFF
>TRBV30|many|TRBJ2-2|-
TGTGCCTGGACCCCGGGACCTACTAACGGGGAGCTGTTTTTT
CAWTPGPTNGELFF
>TRBV9|many|TRBJ1-2|TRBD1
TGTGCCAGCAGAAACCCGGACAGGGGTGGTGTCCGGCGAGGCTACACCTTC
CASRNPDRGGVRRGYTF
>TRBV4-3|many|TRBJ1-1|TRBD1
TGCGCCAGCAGCCCGCAGACAGGGAGAACTGAAGCTTTCTTT
CASSPQTGRTEAFF
>TRBV4-3|many|TRBJ2-2|TRBD1
TGCGCCAGCAGCGAGAGGACAGGGTTGAGCGGGGAGCTGTTTTTT
CASSERTGLSGELFF
>TRBV10-2|many|TRBJ1-2|-
TGCGCCAGCACTACGGGAAACTATGGCTACACCTTC
CASTTGNYGYTF
>TRBV20-1|many|TRBJ2-3|TRBD1
TGCAGTACTGGAGACAGGGTCACAGATACGCAGTATTTT
CSTGDRVTDTQYF